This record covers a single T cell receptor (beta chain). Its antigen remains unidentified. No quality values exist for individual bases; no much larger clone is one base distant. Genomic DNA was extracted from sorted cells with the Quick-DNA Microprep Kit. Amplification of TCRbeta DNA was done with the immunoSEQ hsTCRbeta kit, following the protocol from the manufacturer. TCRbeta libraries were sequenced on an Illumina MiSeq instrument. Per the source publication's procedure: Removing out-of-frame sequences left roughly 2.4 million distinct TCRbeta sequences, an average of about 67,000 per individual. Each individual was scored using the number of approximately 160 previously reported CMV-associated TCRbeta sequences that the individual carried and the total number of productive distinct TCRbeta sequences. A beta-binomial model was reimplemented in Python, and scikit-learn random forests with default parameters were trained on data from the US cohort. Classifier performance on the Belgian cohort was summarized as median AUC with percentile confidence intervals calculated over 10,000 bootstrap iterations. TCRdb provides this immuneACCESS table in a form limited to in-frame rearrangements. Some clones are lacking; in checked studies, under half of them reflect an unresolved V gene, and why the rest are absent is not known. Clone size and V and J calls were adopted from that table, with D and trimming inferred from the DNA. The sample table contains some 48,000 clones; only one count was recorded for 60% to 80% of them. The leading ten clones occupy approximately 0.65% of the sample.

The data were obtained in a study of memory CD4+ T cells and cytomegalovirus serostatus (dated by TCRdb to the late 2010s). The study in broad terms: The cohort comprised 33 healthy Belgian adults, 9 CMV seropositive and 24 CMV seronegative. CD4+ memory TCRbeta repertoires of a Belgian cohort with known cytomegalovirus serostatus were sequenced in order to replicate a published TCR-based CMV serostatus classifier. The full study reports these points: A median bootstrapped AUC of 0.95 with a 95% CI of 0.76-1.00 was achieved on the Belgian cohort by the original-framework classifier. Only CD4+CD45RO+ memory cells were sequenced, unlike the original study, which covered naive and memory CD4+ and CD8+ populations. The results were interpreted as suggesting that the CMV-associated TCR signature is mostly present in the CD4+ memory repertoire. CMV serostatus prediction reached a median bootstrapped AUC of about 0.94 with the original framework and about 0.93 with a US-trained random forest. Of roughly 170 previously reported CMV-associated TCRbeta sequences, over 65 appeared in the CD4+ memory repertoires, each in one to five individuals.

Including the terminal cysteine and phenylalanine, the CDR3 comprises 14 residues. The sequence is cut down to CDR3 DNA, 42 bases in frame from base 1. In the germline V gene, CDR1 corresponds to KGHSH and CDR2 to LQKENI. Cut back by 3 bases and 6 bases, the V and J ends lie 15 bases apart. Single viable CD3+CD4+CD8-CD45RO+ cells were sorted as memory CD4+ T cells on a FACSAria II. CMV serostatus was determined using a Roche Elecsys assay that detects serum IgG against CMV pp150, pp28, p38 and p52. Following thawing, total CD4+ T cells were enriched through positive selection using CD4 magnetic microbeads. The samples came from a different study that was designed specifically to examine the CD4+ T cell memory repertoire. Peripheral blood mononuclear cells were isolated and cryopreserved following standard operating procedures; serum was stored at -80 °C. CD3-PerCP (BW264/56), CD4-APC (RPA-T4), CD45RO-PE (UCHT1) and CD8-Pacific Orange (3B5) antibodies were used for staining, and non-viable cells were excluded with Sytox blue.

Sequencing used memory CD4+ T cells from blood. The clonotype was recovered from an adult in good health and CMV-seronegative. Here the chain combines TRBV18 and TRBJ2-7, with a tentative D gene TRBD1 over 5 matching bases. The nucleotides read TGTGCCAGCTCACCCCTAGGGGAAAGAGGCGAGCAGTACTTC. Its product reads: CASSPLGERGEQYF.